A single sample gave rise to the 9 T cell receptor beta chains below, sequenced in a study of spatial heterogeneity in lung cancer. TCRdb itself ran the 5' RACE reads through MiXCR, one entry per CDR3 protein. The sample records some 80,000 distinct CDR3 sequences, under 8.5% being singletons. Time point here: sample taken at primary tumor resection. This specimen consisted of PBMCs, obtained at surgery. The receptors stem from a male donor with early-stage non-small cell lung cancer.

This clonotype was seen just once. The conserved phenylalanine or tryptophan normally closing the CDR3 is absent here, so this likely arose from a read error. This chain joins TRBV6-5 and TRBJ2-3; TRBD2 matches 10 bases. The CDR3 covers 17 residues. Germline assignment: CDR1 MNHEY and CDR2 SVGAGI. With 0 bases clipped from V and 4 bases from J, the junction kept 7 bases outside the gene matches. The chain's CDR3 is CASSYSPLAGEADTQYS. DNA of the CDR3: TGTGCCAGCAGTTACTCCCCTCTAGCGGGAGAGGCAGATACGCAGTATTCT.

This clonotype has at least ten counts. This chain links TRBV29-1 with TRBJ1-2, with no clear D. The CDR3 totals 15 residues. V lost 0 bases and J 6 bases, leaving 17 bases between the germline ends. Germline values: CDR1 SQVTM, CDR2 ANQGSEA. CDR3 DNA sequence: TGCAGCGTTGAAGATCAGTTCAATGCCGGGGATGGCTACACCTTC. Its protein product is CSVEDQFNAGDGYTF.

This clonotype was found many times. The CDR3 spells CASSQEIAGGGHEQFF. For the CDR3, the DNA is TGTGCCAGCAGCCAAGAAATAGCGGGAGGGGGGCATGAGCAGTTCTTC. The chain links TRBV3-1 to TRBJ2-1; TRBD2 matches 11 bases. J gave up 8 bases and V 0 bases, and 6 bases lay outside the gene matches. The CDR3 is 16 amino acids. From germline, CDR1 is LGHDT and CDR2 YNNKEL (reference sequence).

This chain connects TRBV18 to TRBJ2-3, with a tentative D call TRBD2 (5 bases). The CDR3 loop spans 13 amino acids. Germline values: CDR1 KGHSH, CDR2 LQKENI. Trimming removed 5 bases at V and 4 bases at J, with 10 bases between. CDR3 in amino acids: CASSYTRPDTQYF. CDR3 coding DNA: TGTGCCAGCTCATACACTAGACCAGATACGCAGTATTTT.

This clonotype came up a few times. The chain combines TRBV9 with TRBJ2-3; D possibly uses TRBD1 or TRBD2 (5 bases each). CDR1 SGDLS and CDR2 YYNGEE come from the germline V gene. Trimming took off 6 bases at V and 4 bases at J, with 12 bases between the two ends. The CDR3 sequence is 13 residues long. CDR3 nucleotide sequence: TGTGCCAGCACCCCAGGGAGTCCAGATACGCAGTATTTT. Protein: CASTPGSPDTQYF.

In its sample, this clonotype was seen many times. The chain uses TRBV29-1 and TRBJ1-1; D gene unclear. The CDR3 contains 12 residues. The germline CDR1 and CDR2 sequences are SQVTM and ANQGSEA. V lost 3 bases, J lost 5 bases, and 10 bases lay in between. The CDR3 here is CSVDGRGTEAFF. DNA of the CDR3: TGCAGCGTTGATGGCAGAGGGACTGAAGCTTTCTTT.

This clonotype was recorded many times. The chain joins TRBV29-1 to TRBJ2-7; D ambiguous. The CDR3 runs to 12 residues. Germline V gene lookup returns CDR1 SQVTM and CDR2 ANQGSEA. With 1 base removed from V and 0 bases from J, the gap between germline ends came to 4 bases. This CDR3 reads CSVEGLSYEQYF. CDR3 nucleotide sequence: TGCAGCGTTGAAGGCCTCTCCTACGAGCAGTACTTC.

This clonotype has ten or more counts. The chain employs TRBV12-3 or TRBV12-4 and TRBJ1-1, with unresolved D. This CDR3 contains 13 residues. V lost 2 bases to trimming and J lost 10 bases, with 14 bases between them. The CDR3 protein is CASSLQQVGRAFF. CDR3 coding DNA: TGTGCCAGCAGTTTACAACAAGTCGGGAGAGCTTTCTTT.

This clonotype was found many times. The V call is TRBV12-5, the J call TRBJ2-7; 8 bases map to TRBD1. CDR1 LGHNT and CDR2 FRNRAP come from the germline V gene. V lost 5 bases and J lost 3; bases outside the gene matches: 12. The CDR3 runs 16 residues. The DNA for the CDR3 is TGTGCTAGTGGTAAACCCCCCCGGACAGGGAACTACGAGCAGTACTTC. Its translation is CASGKPPRTGNYEQYF.